The clone carrying this TCR beta chain was seen many times. The target antigen is unknown. Amplified regions were TCR beta CDR3 sequences from RNA transcripts. HTBI primers were employed in a first-round RT-PCR of the TCR CDR3. TCRdb used MiXCR to reprocess the multiplex PCR reads, holding one entry per CDR3 protein. This sample has 600,000 to 800,000 distinct CDR3 sequences, with about a third found just once. This sample was taken from a study of T cells in Graves' hyperthyroidism and ophthalmopathy. Broader study findings: The model identified upcoming ophthalmopathy a median roughly 6 months ahead of onset. Blood also held most thyroid clonotypes expanded beyond 0.001.

Stability of Graves' hyperthyroidism was defined as absent ophthalmopathy progression within 18 months. Exclusion criteria comprised uncontrolled infection, other autoimmune disease, pregnancy or lactation. This CDR3 has 11 residues. Between the trimmed V and J ends, which lost 4 bases and 3 bases, there was a span of 4 bases. The germline CDR1 and CDR2 sequences are MNHEY and SVGAGI. The sequence was collected from a woman aged 35 to 49 with Graves' hyperthyroidism. Sequencing was performed on blood. The chain combines TRBV6-5 with TRBJ2-7; D ambiguous. CDR3 bases: TGTGCCAGCAGTTCCCACTACGAGCAGTACTTC. Translating gives CASSSHYEQYF.